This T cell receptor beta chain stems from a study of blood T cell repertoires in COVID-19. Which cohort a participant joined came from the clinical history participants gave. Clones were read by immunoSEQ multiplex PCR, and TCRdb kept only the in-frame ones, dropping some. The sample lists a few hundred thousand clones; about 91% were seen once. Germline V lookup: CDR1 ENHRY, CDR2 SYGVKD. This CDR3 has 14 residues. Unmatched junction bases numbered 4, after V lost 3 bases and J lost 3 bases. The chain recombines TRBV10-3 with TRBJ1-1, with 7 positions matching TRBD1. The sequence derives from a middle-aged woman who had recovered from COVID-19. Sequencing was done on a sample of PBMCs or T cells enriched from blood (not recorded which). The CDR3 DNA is TGTGCCATCAGTGAAAGAGGGGGCTACACTGAAGCTTTCTTT. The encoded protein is CAISERGGYTEAFF.